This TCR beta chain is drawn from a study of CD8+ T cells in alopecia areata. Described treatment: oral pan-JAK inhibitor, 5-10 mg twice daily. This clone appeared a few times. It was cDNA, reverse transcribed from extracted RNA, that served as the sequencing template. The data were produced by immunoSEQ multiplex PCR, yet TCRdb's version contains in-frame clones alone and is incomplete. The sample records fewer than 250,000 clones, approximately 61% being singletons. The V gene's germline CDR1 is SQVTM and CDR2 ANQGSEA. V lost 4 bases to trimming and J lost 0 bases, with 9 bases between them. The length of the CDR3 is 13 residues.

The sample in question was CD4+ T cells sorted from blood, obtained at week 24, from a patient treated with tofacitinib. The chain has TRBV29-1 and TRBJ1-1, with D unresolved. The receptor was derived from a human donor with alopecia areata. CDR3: CSVAGKMNTEAFF. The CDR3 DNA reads TGCAGCGTTGCTGGTAAAATGAACACTGAAGCTTTCTTT.